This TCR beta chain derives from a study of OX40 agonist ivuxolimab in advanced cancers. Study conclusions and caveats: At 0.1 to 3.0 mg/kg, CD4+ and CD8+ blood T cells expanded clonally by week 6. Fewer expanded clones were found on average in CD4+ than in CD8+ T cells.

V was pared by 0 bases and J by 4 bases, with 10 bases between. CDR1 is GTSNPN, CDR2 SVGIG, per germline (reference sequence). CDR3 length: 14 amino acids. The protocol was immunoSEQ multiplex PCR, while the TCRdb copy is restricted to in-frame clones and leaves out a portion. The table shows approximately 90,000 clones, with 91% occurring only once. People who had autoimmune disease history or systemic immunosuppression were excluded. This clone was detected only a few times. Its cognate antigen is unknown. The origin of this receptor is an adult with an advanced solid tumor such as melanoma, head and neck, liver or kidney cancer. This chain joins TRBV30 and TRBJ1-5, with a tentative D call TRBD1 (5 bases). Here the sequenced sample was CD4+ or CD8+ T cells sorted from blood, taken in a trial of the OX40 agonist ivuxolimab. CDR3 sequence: CAWSVTGGNQPQHF. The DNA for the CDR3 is TGTGCCTGGAGTGTAACCGGGGGAAATCAGCCCCAGCATTTT.